Shown below are 7 T cell receptor beta chains from a single sample sequenced in a study of T cell changes during pregnancy in multiple sclerosis. Sequenced by immunoSEQ multiplex PCR; TCRdb stores in-frame clones only, minus some. The sample shows approximately 88,000 clones, over 80% of them seen only once. Sequencing used peripheral blood, obtained in the first trimester of pregnancy. The receptor source for this set is a female donor with multiple sclerosis, enrolled in a pregnancy study.

The V call is TRBV9, the J call TRBJ2-6, with a tentative D call TRBD2 (5 bases). This CDR3 has 18 residues. Germline CDR1 and CDR2: SGDLS and YYNGEE. V lost 0 bases and J 0 bases, leaving 13 bases between the germline ends. The CDR3 nucleotides are TGTGCCAGCAGCGTAGGCTGGCAGGACTCCTCTGGGGCCAACGTCCTGACTTTC. The encoded protein is CASSVGWQDSSGANVLTF.

The chain employs TRBV5-4 and TRBJ2-7, with TRBD1 identical over 9 bases. Losses at the gene ends were 5 bases for V and 6 bases for J; bases not matched to a gene: 15. Germline V gene sequence: CDR1 SGHNT, CDR2 YYREEE (reference sequence). The CDR3 is made up of 16 amino acids. CDR3 sequence: CASSSGTGGALSEQYF. The CDR3 nucleotides read TGTGCCAGCAGTTCCGGTACAGGGGGCGCTTTGTCCGAGCAGTACTTC.

V usage is TRBV18 and J usage is TRBJ2-3, with 7 nucleotides matching TRBD2. With 5 bases clipped from V and 4 bases from J, the junction kept 6 bases outside the gene matches. The CDR3 extends over 14 amino acids. Germline loops: CDR1 KGHSH, CDR2 LQKENI. DNA for the CDR3: TGTGCCAGCTCATCGGGGGGTACGTCAGATACGCAGTATTTT. Amino acids: CASSSGGTSDTQYF.

The chain couples TRBV10-3 to TRBJ1-1; TRBD1 agrees at 9 bases. The germline V gene encodes CDR1 ENHRY and CDR2 SYGVKD. The V gene end was trimmed by 6 bases and the J gene end by 5 bases; junction bases not matched to a gene: 4. The CDR3 length is 13 residues. CDR3 sequence (DNA): TGTGCCATCAGCCGACAGGGGGGGACTGAAGCTTTCTTT. Translating gives CAISRQGGTEAFF.

The V call is TRBV7-8, the J call TRBJ2-7; the D gene is possibly TRBD1 (6 bases). The germline CDR1 and CDR2 sequences are SGHVS and FQNEAQ. This CDR3 contains 16 residues. V was clipped by 1 base and J by 1 base, with 14 bases between them. CDR3 DNA: TGTGCCAGCAGCTTAGTGCCAGGGGAAGGGTCCTACGAGCAGTACTTC. Translated, it gives CASSLVPGEGSYEQYF.

The CDR3: CASSDVGVGSTDTQYF. CDR3 bases: TGTGCCAGCAGTGACGTGGGAGTGGGTAGCACAGATACGCAGTATTTT. This rearrangement joins TRBV6-1 to TRBJ2-3; D possibly corresponds to TRBD2 (5 bases). The CDR3 consists of 16 residues. From germline, CDR1 is MNHNS and CDR2 SASEGT. V gave up 3 bases and J gave up 0 bases, with 13 bases separating them.

The gene calls are TRBV30 and TRBJ2-1; 7 positions match TRBD2. The germline gives CDR1 GTSNPN, CDR2 SVGIG (reference sequence). The junction had 11 bases not matched to a gene; V was cut back by 2 bases and J by 10 bases. The CDR3 totals 14 residues. CDR3 sequence: CAWSSGTTLEEQFF. CDR3 coding DNA: TGTGCCTGGAGTTCCGGGACTACGCTTGAGGAGCAGTTCTTC.